The 3 T cell receptor beta chains below all came from one sample that was sequenced in a study of T cell repertoires in cytomegalovirus infection (dated by TCRdb to the late 2010s). The instrument was an Illumina HiSeq 1500. Through fastp at Q25 and MiXCR, TCRdb rebuilt clones from the public reads, retaining in-frame beta chains. Merged by CDR3 protein, the rows form single entries marked with the most common genes and DNA. This sample has roughly 600,000 distinct CDR3 sequences in its table, and 24% of those were observed once. The ten biggest clones cover approximately 8% of the sample. Material: CD8+ T cells from PBMCs. The receptors stem from a human donor in good health (CMV status not recorded). Some clones in this sample may be carry-over from other donors' samples.

The chain carries TRBV5-5 and TRBJ1-1; 8 bases line up with TRBD1. Per germline, CDR1 SGHKS and CDR2 YYEKEE (reference sequence). The J segment lost 6 bases and the V segment lost 3 bases, leaving 7 bases of the junction unmatched. The CDR3 has 14 amino acids. This chain's CDR3 is CASSYTGGGAEAFF. The DNA of the CDR3 is TGTGCCAGCAGCTATACAGGGGGGGGGGCTGAAGCTTTCTTT.

The chain links TRBV12-3 or TRBV12-4 to TRBJ1-5, with D perhaps matching TRBD1 (5 bases). Trimming stripped 1 base from V and 2 bases from J, with 15 bases between. This CDR3 region has 17 residues. This CDR3 reads CASSLEAFEGGNQPQHF. In DNA, the CDR3 is TGTGCCAGCAGTTTAGAGGCATTCGAAGGGGGCAATCAGCCCCAGCATTTT.

This clonotype was seen more than once but under ten times. The genes are TRBV7-6 and TRBJ2-6; D is unclear. V was cut by 6 bases and J by 2 bases, with 14 bases left in between. This CDR3 spans 16 amino acids. CDR1 SGHVS and CDR2 FNYEAQ come from the germline V gene. The CDR3 coding sequence is TGTGCCAGCAGTATAGGGCCGGGCACTGGGGCCAACGTCCTGACTTTC. Amino acid sequence: CASSIGPGTGANVLTF.